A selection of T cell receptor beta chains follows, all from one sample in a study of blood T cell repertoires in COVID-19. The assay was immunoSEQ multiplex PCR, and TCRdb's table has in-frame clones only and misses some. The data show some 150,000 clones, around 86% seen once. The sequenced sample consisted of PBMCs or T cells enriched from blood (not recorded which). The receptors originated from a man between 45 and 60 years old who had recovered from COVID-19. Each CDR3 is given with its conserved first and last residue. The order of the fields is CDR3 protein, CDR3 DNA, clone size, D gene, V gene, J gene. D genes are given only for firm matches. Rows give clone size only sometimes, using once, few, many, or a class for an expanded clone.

CDR3: CASSLRQGPVEQYF
DNA: TGTGCCAGCAGCTTGCGACAGGGTCCGGTAGAGCAGTACTTC
size: -
D: TRBD1
V: TRBV11-1
J: TRBJ2-7

CDR3: CASSSGGGKLFF
DNA: TGTGCCAGCAGCTCCGGAGGAGGAAAACTGTTTTTT
size: once
D: -
V: TRBV7-9
J: TRBJ1-4

CDR3: CAGSRGLSGNTIYF
DNA: TGTGCCGGCAGCCGGGGTCTCTCTGGAAACACCATATATTTT
size: -
D: -
V: TRBV21-1
J: TRBJ1-3

CDR3: CASSQGQGYYNEQFF
DNA: TGTGCCAGCAGCCAAGGACAGGGGTACTACAATGAGCAGTTCTTC
size: -
D: TRBD1
V: TRBV14
J: TRBJ2-1

CDR3: CASSQEGWTGYSPLHF
DNA: TGCGCCAGCAGCCAAGAAGGATGGACAGGGTATTCACCCCTCCACTTT
size: -
D: TRBD1
V: TRBV4-1
J: TRBJ1-6

CDR3: CASSLGTLAGYSYEQYF
DNA: TGTGCCAGCAGCTTGGGGACTCTAGCGGGGTATTCCTACGAGCAGTACTTC
size: many
D: TRBD2
V: TRBV5-6
J: TRBJ2-7

CDR3: CASSLTGGHEQYF
DNA: TGTGCCAGCAGTTTAACAGGGGGGCACGAGCAGTACTTC
size: -
D: TRBD1
V: TRBV28
J: TRBJ2-7

CDR3: CASSKNTGDGQPQHF
DNA: TGTGCCAGCAGTAAAAATACAGGGGACGGTCAGCCCCAGCATTTT
size: -
D: TRBD1
V: TRBV6-5
J: TRBJ1-5

CDR3: CASSWMSGNYGYTF
DNA: TGTGCCAGCAGCTGGATGTCAGGGAACTATGGCTACACCTTC
size: -
D: -
V: TRBV5-6
J: TRBJ1-2

CDR3: CASSYSGFFYGYTF
DNA: TGTGCCAGCAGCTACAGCGGTTTTTTCTATGGCTACACCTTC
size: -
D: -
V: TRBV3-1/TRBV3-2
J: TRBJ1-2

CDR3: CASSRRDRQYF
DNA: TGTGCCAGCAGCCGACGGGACAGGCAGTACTTC
size: -
D: TRBD1
V: TRBV7-8
J: TRBJ2-7

CDR3: CASSLSRGLGGELFF
DNA: TGTGCCAGCAGCTTAAGCAGGGGTTTAGGCGGGGAGCTGTTTTTT
size: -
D: -
V: TRBV7-3
J: TRBJ2-2

CDR3: CASSPLDNLPSTYEQYF
DNA: TGCGCCAGCAGCCCCTTGGACAACCTTCCCTCAACCTACGAGCAGTACTTC
size: -
D: -
V: TRBV5-1
J: TRBJ2-7

CDR3: CASSPTGWDTEAFF
DNA: TGTGCCAGCAGCCCGACAGGGTGGGACACTGAAGCTTTCTTT
size: -
D: TRBD1
V: TRBV4-2
J: TRBJ1-1

CDR3: CASSIRGKTEAFF
DNA: TGTGCCAGTAGTATCAGAGGGAAAACTGAAGCTTTCTTT
size: once
D: -
V: TRBV19
J: TRBJ1-1

CDR3: CASSETGGVTYEQYF
DNA: TGTGCCAGCAGTGAAACAGGGGGGGTAACCTACGAGCAGTACTTC
size: -
D: -
V: TRBV25-1
J: TRBJ2-7

CDR3: CASTQGSSGNTIYF
DNA: TGTGCCAGTACCCAGGGGAGCTCTGGAAACACCATATATTTT
size: -
D: -
V: TRBV19
J: TRBJ1-3

CDR3: CASTPVPRSNQPQHF
DNA: TGTGCCAGCACCCCAGTACCCAGGAGCAATCAGCCCCAGCATTTT
size: -
D: -
V: TRBV6-2/TRBV6-3
J: TRBJ1-5

CDR3: CASSPTGLPEAFF
DNA: TGTGCCAGCAGCCCGACAGGGTTACCCGAAGCTTTCTTT
size: -
D: TRBD1
V: TRBV11-2
J: TRBJ1-1

CDR3: CASRARRVQQETQYF
DNA: TGTGCCAGCAGGGCCCGGAGGGTACAACAAGAGACCCAGTACTTC
size: -
D: -
V: TRBV2
J: TRBJ2-5

CDR3: CASSFQGARDTQYF
DNA: TGTGCCAGCAGTTTCCAGGGGGCGCGGGATACGCAGTATTTT
size: -
D: TRBD1
V: TRBV28
J: TRBJ2-3

CDR3: CATSEPSGISTDTQYF
DNA: TGTGCCACCAGTGAACCTAGCGGGATCAGCACAGATACGCAGTATTTT
size: -
D: TRBD2
V: TRBV24-1
J: TRBJ2-3

CDR3: CASSSRRTGSNTEAFF
DNA: TGTGCCAGTAGTAGTCGACGGACAGGGTCGAACACTGAAGCTTTCTTT
size: -
D: TRBD1
V: TRBV19
J: TRBJ1-1

CDR3: CASSVERGGTGELFF
DNA: TGTGCCAGCAGCGTAGAGCGGGGGGGCACCGGGGAGCTGTTTTTT
size: -
D: TRBD2
V: TRBV9
J: TRBJ2-2

CDR3: CASRICTNGNTIYF
DNA: TGTGCCAGCAGAATCTGTACAAATGGAAACACCATATATTTT
size: -
D: -
V: TRBV6-7
J: TRBJ1-3

CDR3: CASSRPAGGGYTF
DNA: TGTGCCAGCAGTAGGCCGGCTGGGGGGGGCTACACCTTC
size: -
D: -
V: TRBV27
J: TRBJ1-2

CDR3: CASSVTGTSGENEQFF
DNA: TGTGCCAGTAGTGTAACCGGGACTAGCGGGGAGAATGAGCAGTTCTTC
size: -
D: TRBD2
V: TRBV19
J: TRBJ2-1

CDR3: CASSFRQAAYSNQPQHF
DNA: TGTGCCAGCAGCTTCAGACAGGCAGCTTATAGCAATCAGCCCCAGCATTTT
size: -
D: -
V: TRBV5-6
J: TRBJ1-5

CDR3: CASSGGIYNEQFF
DNA: TGTGCCAGTAGCGGGGGGATCTACAATGAGCAGTTCTTC
size: -
D: TRBD2
V: TRBV19
J: TRBJ2-1

CDR3: CASSLTSVAGEQYF
DNA: TGTGCCAGCAGCCTTACTAGCGTCGCGGGCGAGCAGTACTTC
size: -
D: TRBD2
V: TRBV11-2
J: TRBJ2-7

CDR3: CASRPSLAGSTDTQYF
DNA: TGTGCCAGCAGGCCGAGCTTAGCGGGCTCCACAGATACGCAGTATTTT
size: -
D: TRBD2
V: TRBV28
J: TRBJ2-3

CDR3: CASSSRGEGRNEKLFF
DNA: TGTGCCAGCAGTTCCAGAGGTGAAGGGAGGAATGAAAAACTGTTTTTT
size: -
D: -
V: TRBV28
J: TRBJ1-4

CDR3: CASSLSLMTGESEAFF
DNA: TGTGCCAGCAGTCTGAGCCTAATGACAGGCGAATCTGAAGCTTTCTTT
size: -
D: -
V: TRBV28
J: TRBJ1-1

CDR3: CASSANLYNEQFF
DNA: TGTGCCAGCAGCGCCAACCTATACAATGAGCAGTTCTTC
size: -
D: -
V: TRBV5-4
J: TRBJ2-1

CDR3: CASSLLPGYADTQYF
DNA: TGTGCCAGCAGCTTATTGCCAGGGTACGCAGATACGCAGTATTTT
size: -
D: -
V: TRBV11-2
J: TRBJ2-3

CDR3: CASSFGGRPLGEQYF
DNA: TGTGCCAGCAGCTTCGGCGGGAGGCCCCTTGGGGAGCAGTACTTC
size: few
D: TRBD2
V: TRBV5-4
J: TRBJ2-7

CDR3: CASSRTGDDEKLFF
DNA: TGTGCCAGCAGCCGGACAGGGGACGATGAAAAACTGTTTTTT
size: -
D: TRBD1
V: TRBV6-5
J: TRBJ1-4

CDR3: CASSLDGGAETQYF
DNA: TGCGCCAGCAGCTTGGACGGGGGGGCAGAGACCCAGTACTTC
size: -
D: TRBD2
V: TRBV5-1
J: TRBJ2-5

CDR3: CASTRDRVDTGELFF
DNA: TGTGCCAGCACTAGGGACAGAGTCGACACCGGGGAGCTGTTTTTT
size: -
D: TRBD1
V: TRBV5-4
J: TRBJ2-2

CDR3: CASSLEFAGELFF
DNA: TGTGCCAGCAGTTTAGAGTTCGCCGGGGAGCTGTTTTTT
size: -
D: -
V: TRBV5-6
J: TRBJ2-2

CDR3: CASSGQGTEAFF
DNA: TGTGCCAGCAGTGGCCAGGGGACTGAAGCTTTCTTT
size: -
D: -
V: TRBV2
J: TRBJ1-1